The subject of this entry is one TCR beta chain. This entry is derived from a study of cytomegalovirus exposure and HLA in healthy donors. Germline CDR1 is LNHDA and CDR2 is SQIVND (reference sequence). This CDR3 has 12 amino acids. The V gene end was trimmed by 10 bases and the J gene end by 4 bases; junction bases not matched to a gene: 3. PCR was performed using 60 Vbeta and 13 Jbeta primers. Measured with immunoSEQ multiplex PCR; TCRdb has only the in-frame clones, and not every one. The sample records about 140,000 clones, approximately 82% being singletons. This chain links TRBV19 with TRBJ1-2; 10 nucleotides line up with TRBD1. The sequence derives from a young man in good health and CMV-seropositive. The sample consisted of PBMCs. The CDR3 coding sequence is TGTGCCACCCGGACAGGGGGCTATGGCTACACCTTC. Residues: CATRTGGYGYTF.